This entry features one T cell receptor (beta chain) sequence. The data belong to a study of T-cell reconstitution after alpha-beta-depleted transplantation in children. V lost 0 bases and J lost 2; bases outside the gene matches: 4. Germline V gives CDR1 SGHNT, CDR2 YYREEE (reference sequence). The CDR3 totals 16 residues. The authors prepared the TCRbeta library with unique molecular identifiers. MiXCR, run by TCRdb on the PCR reads, gives a single entry per CDR3 protein. The sample lists about 230,000 distinct CDR3 sequences; approximately 9.7% were seen once. The origin of this receptor is a human donor who donated a stem cell graft to a child with SCID. The specimen was PBMCs from the stem cell graft donor, collected from the stem cell graft. The chain has TRBV5-4 and TRBJ1-3, with TRBD1 matching over 8 bases. CDR3 loop: CASSLGSGGAGNTIYF. The CDR3 bases are TGTGCCAGCAGCTTGGGTTCAGGGGGCGCTGGAAACACCATATATTTT.